The 23 T cell receptor beta chains given below trace back to one sample, sequenced in a study of shared clonotypes between healthy human individuals. Cells designated naive CD8 were CD45RO-negative and were positively selected for CCR7, with terminally differentiated effector memory CD45RA+ cells excluded. Data came from immunoSEQ multiplex PCR; TCRdb stores just in-frame clones and leaves some out. The table lists around 2,100,000 clones, roughly 95% of them singletons. Material for sequencing was naive CD8+ T cells sorted from blood. The receptors were gathered from a young man in good health.

This chain connects TRBV9 to TRBJ2-7, with D perhaps assigned TRBD1 or TRBD2 (5 bases each). Trimming took 4 bases from V and 6 from J, leaving 23 bases between them. The CDR3 consists of 16 residues. CDR1 is SGDLS, CDR2 YYNGEE, per germline. The CDR3 DNA is TGTGCCAGCAGCCCCCAAGGTACGGGGCAGCTGGGCGAGCAGTACTTC. Translated, it gives CASSPQGTGQLGEQYF.

The chain carries TRBV15 and TRBJ2-7; 8 nucleotides agree with TRBD2. From germline, CDR1 is LNHNV and CDR2 YYDKDF (reference sequence). The ends lost 6 bases at V and 1 base at J; junction bases unmatched: 8. The length of the CDR3 is 15 residues. This CDR3 reads CATSPASGPSYEQYF. In nucleotides, the CDR3 is TGTGCCACCAGTCCAGCTAGCGGGCCTTCCTACGAGCAGTACTTC. Full variable domain (outside the CDR3, taken from reference TRBV15 and TRBJ2-7): DAMVIQNPRYQVTQFGKPVTLSCSQTLNHNVMYWYQQKSSQAPKLLFHYYDKDFNNEADTPDNFQSRRPNTSFCFLDIRSPGLGDTAMYLCATSPASGPSYEQYFGPGTRLTVT.

The chain is built from TRBV30 and TRBJ1-2; tentatively, D is TRBD1 (5 bases). Germline CDR1 GTSNPN, CDR2 SVGIG (reference sequence). V lost 0 bases to trimming and J lost 8 bases, with 19 bases between them. The CDR3 totals 15 residues. DNA of the CDR3: TGTGCCTGGAGTGTAGGTCCGCAGGGCGCTGGGGGCTACACCTTC. This codes for CAWSVGPQGAGGYTF.

This clone appeared once. The V call is TRBV30, the J call TRBJ2-7; 10 nucleotides align to TRBD2. CDR1 is GTSNPN, CDR2 SVGIG, per germline (reference sequence). The CDR3 spans 14 residues. V lost 4 bases, J lost 2 bases, and 5 bases stayed unmatched. The DNA of the CDR3 is TGTGCCTGGAAAACTAGCGGGGAAGCCTACGAGCAGTACTTC. Its translation: CAWKTSGEAYEQYF.

This sequence joins TRBV4-3 and TRBJ1-5; possibly TRBD1 for D (5 bases). This CDR3 region has 15 residues. Germline-derived CDR1 and CDR2 are LGHNA and YSLEER. Trimming removed 4 bases at V and 3 bases at J, with 13 bases between. The CDR3 loop is CASSPTGDLNQPQHF. The CDR3 DNA is TGCGCCAGCAGCCCTACGGGGGATCTCAATCAGCCCCAGCATTTT.

The V call is TRBV11-2, the J call TRBJ1-3; TRBD1 is a possible D gene (5 bases). The CDR3 contains 15 residues. CDR1 is SGHAT and CDR2 is FQNNGV in the germline V gene. Trimming removed 5 bases from V and 0 bases from J, with 11 bases in between. The CDR3 loop is CASSDRFLSGNTIYF. CDR3 bases: TGTGCCAGCAGCGACAGATTTCTCTCTGGAAACACCATATATTTT.

V and J are TRBV5-5 and TRBJ2-1, with a weak D call TRBD2 (6 bases). The germline CDR1 and CDR2 sequences are SGHKS and YYEKEE (reference sequence). The CDR3 runs to 13 residues. Trimming removed 4 bases at V and 8 bases at J, with 13 bases between. The CDR3 loop is CASSQTSLHEQFF. In DNA form, the CDR3 reads TGTGCCAGCAGCCAGACTAGTCTCCATGAGCAGTTCTTC.

V is TRBV20-1 and J is TRBJ1-2; no definite D call. V was shortened by 6 bases and J by 7 bases, with 12 bases between the two germline ends. The CDR3 contains 11 residues. Germline V lookup: CDR1 DFQATT, CDR2 SNEGSKA (reference sequence). The DNA of the CDR3 is TGCAGTGCCCGGTGGGTTTCTGGCTACACCTTC. Translation: CSARWVSGYTF.

V is TRBV6-6 and J is TRBJ2-7, with 7 bases matching TRBD2. Germline loops: CDR1 MNHNY, CDR2 SVGAGI (reference sequence). The CDR3 covers 11 residues. The J segment lost 4 bases and the V segment lost 9 bases, leaving 3 bases of the junction unmatched. The CDR3 region has the DNA TGTGCCAGTACTAGCGATTACGAGCAGTACTTC. Translated, it gives CASTSDYEQYF.

The rearrangement links TRBV4-3 to TRBJ2-5; 8 bases line up with TRBD2. With 0 bases clipped from V and 2 bases from J, the junction kept 11 bases outside the gene matches. There are 18 residues in the CDR3. Germline V CDR1 and CDR2: LGHNA, YSLEER. CDR3 sequence: CASSQDPREGGGQETQYF. CDR3 nucleotides: TGCGCCAGCAGCCAAGATCCACGGGAGGGCGGGGGGCAAGAGACCCAGTACTTC.

This rearrangement joins TRBV5-1 to TRBJ2-7, with D possibly matching TRBD2 (7 bases). Germline V gene data show CDR1 as SGHRS and CDR2 as YFSETQ. The V end was cut by 4 bases, the J end by 5 bases, with 19 bases between. The CDR3 is 15 amino acids. This CDR3 reads CASSPIIEGGDEQYF. For the CDR3, the DNA is TGCGCCAGCAGCCCCATAATAGAGGGGGGGGACGAGCAGTACTTC. The entire variable domain, with the rest obtained from reference TRBV5-1 and TRBJ2-7, is as follows: KAGVTQTPRYLIKTRGQQVTLSCSPISGHRSVSWYQQTPGQGLQFLFEYFSETQRNKGNFPGRFSGRQFSNSRSEMNVSTLELGDSALYLCASSPIIEGGDEQYFGPGTRLTVT.

The gene calls are TRBV19 and TRBJ1-1; tentative D call: TRBD1 (5 bases). CDR3 size: 18 residues. Trimming shortened V by 0 bases and J by 5 bases, and 22 bases separated the two germline ends. Germline V gives CDR1 LNHDA, CDR2 SQIVND (reference sequence). The CDR3: CASSIDLAVWQGGTEAFF. Written as DNA, the CDR3 is TGTGCCAGTAGTATAGATCTTGCCGTCTGGCAGGGTGGAACTGAAGCTTTCTTT.

The chain links TRBV30 to TRBJ2-1; possibly TRBD1 for D (5 bases). Germline-derived CDR1 and CDR2 are GTSNPN and SVGIG (reference sequence). The CDR3 is 14 amino acids. Trimming took off 4 bases at V and 0 bases at J, with 10 bases between the two ends. CDR3 bases: TGTGCCTGGACAGGGATGGGCTCCTACAATGAGCAGTTCTTC. Translating gives CAWTGMGSYNEQFF.

Points on this clone: This specimen includes other DNA sequences encoding the same CDR3. J is TRBJ2-7 and V is TRBV30; perhaps TRBD2 as D (6 bases). Germline V lookup: CDR1 GTSNPN, CDR2 SVGIG (reference sequence). The CDR3 loop spans 14 amino acids. The V end lost 0 bases, the J end lost 3 bases, and 12 bases lay between the germline ends. CDR3 amino acids: CAWSVFAGSYEQYF. The CDR3 DNA sequence: TGTGCCTGGAGTGTATTTGCGGGAAGCTACGAGCAGTACTTC.

This rearrangement joins TRBV6-5 to TRBJ2-5; 12 nucleotides agree with TRBD2. The CDR3 spans 15 residues. V lost 5 bases, J lost 3 bases, and 4 bases stayed unmatched. The V gene's germline CDR1 is MNHEY and CDR2 SVGAGI. CDR3 region: CASSRLAGVEETQYF. The CDR3 DNA reads TGTGCCAGCAGTCGACTAGCGGGAGTGGAAGAGACCCAGTACTTC.

The chain links TRBV5-8 to TRBJ2-3; D is possibly TRBD1 or TRBD2 (5 bases each). This CDR3 region has 14 residues. The V gene's germline CDR1 is SGHTS and CDR2 YDEGEE. V gave up 10 bases and J gave up 6 bases, with 21 bases separating them. The chain's CDR3 is CAGAGTPILDTQYF. CDR3 nucleotides: TGTGCCGGGGCCGGGACCCCCATACTTGATACGCAGTATTTT.

Points on this clone: The sample has other DNA sequences that encode this CDR3 too. The chain links TRBV29-1 to TRBJ2-2; D gene ambiguous. Trimming pared 6 bases from V and 2 bases from J, leaving 4 bases between. The CDR3 totals 11 residues. Germline-derived CDR1 and CDR2 are SQVTM and ANQGSEA. The CDR3 coding sequence is TGCAGCGTAGTAAACACCGGGGAGCTGTTTTTT. Translated: CSVVNTGELFF.

The rearrangement joins TRBV7-2 to TRBJ1-2; the D is unclear. V lost 5 bases to trimming and J lost 6 bases, with 10 bases between them. Germline V gene sequence: CDR1 SGHTA, CDR2 FQGNSA. The CDR3 is 12 amino acids. CDR3 sequence reads: CASSLGWDGYTF. CDR3 in DNA: TGTGCCAGCAGCCTAGGGTGGGATGGCTACACCTTC.

This clone was detected only a few times. The chain carries TRBV4-1 and TRBJ1-5; D uncertain. CDR3 length: 13 residues. CDR1 MGHRA and CDR2 YSYEKL come from the germline V gene. Trimming took off 5 bases at V and 5 bases at J, with 10 bases between the two ends. The CDR3 DNA reads as TGCGCCAGCAGCTCCGGCAGCTATCAGCCCCAGCATTTT. Translation: CASSSGSYQPQHF.

CDR3 sequence reads: CASSSGTGSEQYF. CDR3 nucleotides: TGCGCCAGCAGTTCCGGGACAGGGTCCGAGCAGTACTTC. The chain is built from TRBV10-1 and TRBJ2-7, with 9 bases aligning to TRBD1. The germline gives CDR1 WNHNN, CDR2 SYGVQD (reference sequence). The CDR3 runs 13 residues. V shed 5 bases, J shed 6 bases, and the junction held 5 bases outside the gene matches.

This chain links TRBV27 with TRBJ2-1; D is unresolved. From germline, CDR1 is MNHEY and CDR2 SMNVEV (reference sequence). The length of the CDR3 is 13 residues. The ends were cut back, 2 bases at V and 7 bases at J, with 9 bases in the middle. The CDR3 DNA is TGTGCCAGCAGTTTAGGAGTCAAGAATGAGCAGTTCTTC. Its protein is CASSLGVKNEQFF.

This chain links TRBV4-1 with TRBJ2-5, with D perhaps matching TRBD1 (5 bases). V was pared by 0 bases and J by 5 bases, with 13 bases between. The CDR3 runs 15 residues. The germline gives CDR1 MGHRA, CDR2 YSYEKL. The CDR3 loop reads CASSQEAGPGETQYF. The CDR3 bases are TGCGCCAGCAGCCAAGAAGCAGGGCCAGGGGAGACCCAGTACTTC.

V gene TRBV11-2 combines with J gene TRBJ2-1; 9 bases are shared with TRBD1. Per the germline V gene, CDR1 is SGHAT and CDR2 is FQNNGV. J gave up 5 bases and V 5 bases, and 4 bases lay outside the gene matches. CDR3 length equals 14 residues. The CDR3 region has the DNA TGTGCCAGCAGCCGCGGGACAGGGAACAATGAGCAGTTCTTC. It codes for CASSRGTGNNEQFF.